This T cell receptor (beta chain) was obtained from a study of blood T cell repertoires in COVID-19 (dated by TCRdb to between 2020 and 2021). Turning to the overall study: Samples from collaborators originated in the United States, Italy and Spain and spanned both the acute and convalescent phases of COVID-19. The material from the prospective study consisted of cDNA or gDNA derived from T cells, B-cell-depleted T cells, or PBMCs. Deeply sampled blood TCRbeta repertoires from subjects exposed to, actively infected with, or recovered from COVID-19 were included in the dataset. The repertoires were released in a freely available public database meant as a resource for research on the immune response to SARS-CoV-2. Sample metadata almost always included a de-identified subject ID, COVID-19 status, age in years and sex. The samples were drawn from two sources: the first 160 participants of the ongoing ImmuneRACE study, and fewer than 1,500 subjects contributed by 6 global collaborators. Where available, HLA class I and class II types were taken from metadata supplied by the sample provider and were not determined by assay-based typing. Overall study results and their limits: The quantity of clinical and demographic metadata differed by source and by participant and was supplied without curation.

The immunoSEQ Assay, a bias-controlled multiplex PCR, was used to amplify TCRbeta CDR3 regions from genomic DNA. From the authors' description of their analysis: The number of nucleated cells in each sample was estimated from the amplification of reference gene primers within the assay. To quantify the absolute abundance of each unique TCRbeta CDR3 rearrangement, sequence reads were collapsed and filtered. For each sample, productive Simpson clonality was calculated by taking the square root of Simpson's diversity index across productive rearrangements. Held by TCRdb, this immuneACCESS table contains in-frame sequences only and omits some clones. Under half of the omission traces to an unresolved V gene where checked; the cause of the rest is unknown. V, J and clone size are taken as reported in that table, and D and trimming were inferred from the DNA itself. In all, the sample holds hundreds of thousands of clones, and around 82% of those were seen once. The ten most abundant clones make up approximately 3.8% of the sample.

Including the terminal cysteine and phenylalanine, the CDR3 comprises 14 residues. Only the CDR3 part of the read is kept: 42 bases, read in frame from the first base. According to the germline V gene, CDR1 reads MDHEN and CDR2 reads SYDVKM. Trimming removed 3 bases from V and 6 bases from J, leaving 14 bases between the germline ends. Each collaborating institution followed its own protocols to collect whole blood in K2EDTA tubes. Collaborator samples were shipped for TCRbeta analysis as frozen whole blood, isolated PBMCs, or DNA extracted from either sample type. In the case of this clone: Its antigen remains unidentified. The record has no base qualities; no much larger clone is one base away.

The sample comprised peripheral blood. The V and J genes are TRBV28 and TRBJ1-2; a weak D assignment points to TRBD1 (6 bases agree). The clonotype was recovered from an elderly woman with acute or convalescent COVID-19. The nucleotides are TGTGCCAGCAGTTTGGAGGGGGGGGCCCATGGCTACACCTTC. It encodes CASSLEGGAHGYTF.